These 26 T cell receptor beta chains came from one sample sequenced in a study of identical twins (dated by TCRdb to the mid-2010s). The protocol used for the library was 5' RACE. Instrument used: Illumina HiSeq 2000. TCRdb reprocessed the public reads (quality trimming at Q25 with fastp, clone calling with MiXCR) and kept in-frame beta chains. Duplicate CDR3 protein sequences are folded into a single record with the most common DNA and genes. This sample gives 750,000 to 950,000 distinct CDR3 sequences in total; approximately 13% of them show up just once. Of the sample, 1.5% to 2% is held by the ten largest clones. The same data also went into a second study, on yellow fever vaccine responses in identical twins.

The material sequenced was PBMCs. Receptors were obtained from a young woman in good health.

Only a few counts were recorded for this clonotype. V and J are TRBV20-1 and TRBJ2-4; D not resolved. Trimming shortened V by 5 bases and J by 9 bases, and 14 bases separated the two germline ends. The germline V gene encodes CDR1 DFQATT and CDR2 SNEGSKA (reference sequence). The length of the CDR3 is 12 residues. CDR3 DNA sequence: TGCAGTGCTCTTGGACCGGGTGGCATTCAGTACTTC. Its protein is CSALGPGGIQYF.

This clonotype was recorded a few times. The chain joins TRBV20-1 to TRBJ2-2; TRBD2 agrees at 11 bases. Germline lookup yields CDR1 DFQATT and CDR2 SNEGSKA (reference sequence). This CDR3 contains 16 residues. After removal of 3 bases from V and 7 bases from J, the junction contained 10 bases not matched to a gene. The CDR3 nucleotides are TGCAGTGCTAGCGGGGTAGCGGGGGGGCCGATCGGGGAGCTGTTTTTT. Translated, it gives CSASGVAGGPIGELFF.

This clonotype was detected only a few times. The chain links TRBV5-5 to TRBJ2-7, with 9 bases identical to TRBD2. Germline trimming cut 0 bases from V and 3 bases from J; bases unmatched to any gene: 4. Germline assignment: CDR1 SGHKS and CDR2 YYEKEE (reference sequence). This CDR3 has 15 residues. The CDR3 DNA sequence: TGTGCCAGCAGCTTGGCTCCAGCGGGAGGCTACGAGCAGTACTTC. Translating gives CASSLAPAGGYEQYF.

V gene TRBV2 combines with J gene TRBJ2-3; 7 bases are a match to TRBD1. The V segment lost 6 bases and the J segment 0 bases; nucleotides outside the gene matches: 6. The CDR3 has 15 residues. Germline V CDR1 and CDR2: SNHLY, FYNNEI. CDR3 DNA sequence: TGTGCCAGCAGGACCGGGACAGCTAGCACAGATACGCAGTATTTT. It codes for CASRTGTASTDTQYF.

This clonotype came up many times. The chain employs TRBV24-1 and TRBJ2-7; 10 nucleotides align to TRBD1. Germline trimming cut 0 bases from V and 0 bases from J; bases unmatched to any gene: 1. This CDR3 has 16 amino acids. CDR1 is KGHDR, CDR2 SFDVKD, per germline. CDR3 sequence (DNA): TGTGCCACCAGTGATTTGCGACAGGGGGCCTCCTACGAGCAGTACTTC. Translation gives CATSDLRQGASYEQYF.

This chain joins TRBV10-3 and TRBJ2-5, with TRBD2 as a possible D gene (6 bases). V was shortened by 3 bases and J by 1 base, with 9 bases between the two germline ends. The CDR3 totals 14 residues. CDR1 and CDR2 from the germline V gene are ENHRY and SYGVKD. The CDR3 loop is CAISEGRRQETQYF. DNA for the CDR3: TGTGCCATCAGTGAAGGGAGGCGCCAAGAGACCCAGTACTTC.

This chain links TRBV7-9 with TRBJ2-7, with 7 bases identical to TRBD1. Germline values: CDR1 SEHNR, CDR2 FQNEAQ (reference sequence). V trimming: 5 bases; J trimming: 0 bases; junction bases outside the gene matches: 4. The CDR3 totals 14 residues. CDR3 protein: CASSRGQASYEQYF. CDR3 coding DNA: TGTGCCAGCAGCAGAGGACAGGCCTCCTACGAGCAGTACTTC.

This clonotype was found a few times. The chain couples TRBV20-1 to TRBJ2-7; the D gene is possibly TRBD2 (6 bases). V lost 0 bases and J lost 7, with 19 bases in between. The CDR3 is made up of 15 amino acids. Per the germline V gene, CDR1 is DFQATT and CDR2 is SNEGSKA (reference sequence). The CDR3 sequence is CSARDAGPNTMEQYF. CDR3 in DNA: TGCAGTGCTAGAGATGCGGGACCTAACACGATGGAGCAGTACTTC.

The gene calls are TRBV7-8 and TRBJ2-2; 10 bases align to TRBD1. Germline CDR1 is SGHVS and CDR2 is FQNEAQ. The CDR3 has 16 amino acids. Unmatched junction bases numbered 3, after V lost 4 bases and J lost 1 base. The CDR3 reads CASSSTGGLNTGELFF. CDR3 sequence (DNA): TGTGCCAGCAGCTCGACAGGGGGCTTGAACACCGGGGAGCTGTTTTTT.

This clonotype occurred many times. The chain recombines TRBV28 with TRBJ2-3, with a weak D call TRBD2 (6 bases). Germline V CDR1 and CDR2: MDHEN, SYDVKM. This CDR3 has 13 amino acids. V shed 5 bases and J shed 8 bases, with 14 bases lying between them. The CDR3, as DNA: TGTGCCAGCAGTGTGCGGGATAAGGGTACGCAGTATTTT. Protein product: CASSVRDKGTQYF.

There are a few counts of this clonotype. The chain couples TRBV3-1 to TRBJ1-2; unclear D gene. There are 13 residues in the CDR3. V lost 0 bases to trimming and J lost 4 bases, with 6 bases between them. Germline CDR1 reads LGHDT; CDR2 reads YNNKEL (reference sequence). Written as DNA, the CDR3 is TGTGCCAGCAGCCAAGAATGGGTCTATGGCTACACCTTC. Translating gives CASSQEWVYGYTF.

This clonotype has a handful of counts. J is TRBJ1-5 and V is TRBV6-5, with D unresolved. The CDR3 totals 15 residues. V was trimmed by 0 bases and J by 1 base, leaving 7 bases between them. Germline CDR1 and CDR2: MNHEY and SVGAGI. The CDR3: CASSYSALSNQPQHF. In DNA, the CDR3 is TGTGCCAGCAGTTACTCGGCATTGAGCAATCAGCCCCAGCATTTT.

This chain's CDR3 is CASSFAVMNTEAFF. DNA for the CDR3: TGTGCCAGCAGTTTCGCAGTCATGAACACTGAAGCTTTCTTT. The chain links TRBV27 to TRBJ1-1; unclear D gene. V shed 3 bases and J shed 0 bases, with 8 bases lying between them. There are 14 residues in the CDR3. CDR1 MNHEY and CDR2 SMNVEV come from the germline V gene (reference sequence).

The rearrangement uses TRBV20-1 and TRBJ2-7; 9 nucleotides align to TRBD2. Trimming took 6 bases from V and 2 from J; bases not matched to a gene: 11. The germline V gene has CDR1 DFQATT and CDR2 SNEGSKA (reference sequence). This CDR3 is built from 15 residues. The DNA of the CDR3 is TGCAGTGCAACAAATCCAGCGGGAGGTACCTACGAGCAGTACTTC. Translation gives CSATNPAGGTYEQYF.

In this sample, this clonotype turned up a few times. The genes are TRBV28 and TRBJ2-1; TRBD1 is a possible D gene (6 bases). CDR1 and CDR2 (germline): MDHEN, SYDVKM. The ends were cut back, 7 bases at V and 7 bases at J, with 17 bases in the middle. The CDR3 is 14 residues long. In DNA, the CDR3 is TGTGCCAGCATCCGTAACAGGGTAGGGAATGAGCAGTTCTTC. The encoded protein is CASIRNRVGNEQFF.

In its sample, this clonotype was seen many times. The chain couples TRBV5-1 to TRBJ2-3; 10 positions match TRBD2. J lost 0 bases, V lost 4 bases, and 8 bases had no gene match. Germline CDR1 reads SGHRS; CDR2 reads YFSETQ. CDR3 length equals 17 residues. In nucleotides, the CDR3 is TGCGCCAGCAGCAACGGGGGACTAGCGACTAGCACAGATACGCAGTATTTT. Its translation: CASSNGGLATSTDTQYF.

This chain links TRBV15 with TRBJ1-6; D is ambiguous. The CDR3 is 18 amino acids. CDR1 is LNHNV and CDR2 is YYDKDF in the germline V gene (reference sequence). Trimming removed 0 bases from V and 8 bases from J, with 20 bases in between. The CDR3 nucleotides read TGTGCCACCAGCAGAGATCAGGAAATTCCGCTTTCTGATTCACCCCTCCACTTT. Its protein is CATSRDQEIPLSDSPLHF.

This clonotype came up a few times. This CDR3 reads CASSLSGGRGAYNEQFF. As DNA, the CDR3 is TGTGCCAGCAGCTTATCGGGCGGGAGGGGAGCCTACAATGAGCAGTTCTTC. The rearrangement joins TRBV11-2 to TRBJ2-1; 9 bases map to TRBD2. The V and J ends lost 2 bases and 2 bases, in that order; junction bases with no gene match: 7. The CDR3 totals 17 residues. Per the germline V gene, CDR1 is SGHAT and CDR2 is FQNNGV. Based on the CDR3 plus reference TRBV11-2 and TRBJ2-1, the full variable domain is EAGVAQSPRYKIIEKRQSVAFWCNPISGHATLYWYQQILGQGPKLLIQFQNNGVVDDSQLPKDRFSAERLKGVDSTLKIQPAKLEDSAVYLCASSLSGGRGAYNEQFFGPGTRLTVL.

As concerns this clonotype: Because the CDR3's place on the DNA is in doubt, the DNA is left out and the CDR3 is given as listed by TCRdb. This chain connects TRBV20-1 to TRBJ2-3; TRBD1 is taken as the D call from the table, unchecked against the DNA. In germline, CDR1 is DFQATT, CDR2 SNEGSKA (reference sequence). The CDR3 spans 17 amino acids, including both terminal residues. The CDR3 is CSARGGVGRGARYAVFF.

The sample holds a few counts of this clonotype. The V call is TRBV25-1, the J call TRBJ2-3, with 11 bases that match TRBD1. This CDR3 comprises 18 residues. The germline V gene has CDR1 MGHDK and CDR2 SYGVNS. Trimming at V came to 4 bases and at J to 5 bases, leaving 14 bases not matched to a gene. The DNA of the CDR3 is TGTGCCAGCAGTGTACTTATCTCCGGGACAGGGGGGAGAGATACGCAGTATTTT. Translation: CASSVLISGTGGRDTQYF.

The CDR3, as DNA: TGTGCCAGCAGCTTAATTCTAGCGGGAGGCTGGCGGCGCTACGAGCAGTACTTC. It translates to CASSLILAGGWRRYEQYF. The chain links TRBV11-2 to TRBJ2-7; 11 bases agree with TRBD2. The CDR3 has 18 residues. V gave up 2 bases and J gave up 3 bases; unmatched junction bases: 12. Germline CDR1 SGHAT, CDR2 FQNNGV.

This clonotype came up many times. The genes are TRBV12-3 or TRBV12-4 and TRBJ2-1; D remains ambiguous. The CDR3 is 17 amino acids. Trimming cost V 1 base and J 0 bases, with 13 bases left between them. In DNA, the CDR3 is TGTGCCAGCAGTTTAGACCACTGGCGGAGCTCCTACAATGAGCAGTTCTTC. Its translation: CASSLDHWRSSYNEQFF.

V is TRBV29-1 and J is TRBJ2-1; 8 nucleotides line up with TRBD2. Per germline, CDR1 SQVTM and CDR2 ANQGSEA. The J segment lost 4 bases and the V segment lost 0 bases, leaving 5 bases of the junction unmatched. The CDR3 is 15 amino acids. DNA for the CDR3: TGCAGCGTTGAAGATCGGGAGGGCCAATACAATGAGCAGTTCTTC. This encodes CSVEDREGQYNEQFF.

The chain carries TRBV4-1 and TRBJ2-5, with D maybe TRBD1 (5 bases). V shed 4 bases and J shed 2 bases, with 14 bases lying between them. CDR3 length: 15 residues. CDR1 is MGHRA and CDR2 is YSYEKL in the germline V gene. The CDR3 here is CASSRQVRGQETQYF. CDR3 sequence (DNA): TGCGCCAGCAGCCGACAAGTAAGGGGACAAGAGACCCAGTACTTC.

This clonotype was seen repeatedly, ten times or more. V gene TRBV7-9 combines with J gene TRBJ2-1; D unclear. The V gene lost 5 bases and the J gene lost 0 bases, with 11 bases spanning the gap. The CDR3 extends over 15 amino acids. Germline loops: CDR1 SEHNR, CDR2 FQNEAQ (reference sequence). The CDR3 DNA follows: TGTGCCAGCAGCGCTAGTGAGAGCTCCTACAATGAGCAGTTCTTC. This translates into CASSASESSYNEQFF.

This clonotype was seen more than once but under ten times. The J gene is TRBJ2-2, the V gene TRBV6-5; no reliable D call. CDR1 and CDR2 (germline): MNHEY, SVGAGI. The CDR3 contains 15 residues. V shed 0 bases and J shed 3 bases, with 8 bases lying between them. As DNA, the CDR3 is TGTGCCAGCAGTTACTCTTTCAGGCACACCGGGGAGCTGTTTTTT. Translation gives CASSYSFRHTGELFF.